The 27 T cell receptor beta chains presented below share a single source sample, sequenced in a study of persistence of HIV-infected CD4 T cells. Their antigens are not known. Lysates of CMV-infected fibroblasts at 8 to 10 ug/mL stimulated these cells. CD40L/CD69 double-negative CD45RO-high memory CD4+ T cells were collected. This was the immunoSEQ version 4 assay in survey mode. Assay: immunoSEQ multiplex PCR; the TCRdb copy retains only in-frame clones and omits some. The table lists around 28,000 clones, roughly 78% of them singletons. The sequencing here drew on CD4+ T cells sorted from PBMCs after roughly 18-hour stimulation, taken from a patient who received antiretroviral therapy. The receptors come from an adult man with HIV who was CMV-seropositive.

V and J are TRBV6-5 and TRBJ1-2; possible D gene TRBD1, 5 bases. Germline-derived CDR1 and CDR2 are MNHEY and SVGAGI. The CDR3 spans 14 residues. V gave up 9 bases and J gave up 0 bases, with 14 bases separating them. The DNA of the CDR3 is TGTGCCAGTATGGCAGACAGAACTAACTATGGCTACACCTTC. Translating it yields CASMADRTNYGYTF.

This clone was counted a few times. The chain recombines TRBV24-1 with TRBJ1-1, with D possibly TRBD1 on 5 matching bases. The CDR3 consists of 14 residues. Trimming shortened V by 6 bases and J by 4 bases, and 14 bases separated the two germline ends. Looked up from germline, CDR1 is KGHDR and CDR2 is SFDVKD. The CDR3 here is CATSRRDPGTEAFF. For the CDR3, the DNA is TGTGCCACCAGTCGAAGGGACCCGGGCACTGAAGCTTTCTTT.

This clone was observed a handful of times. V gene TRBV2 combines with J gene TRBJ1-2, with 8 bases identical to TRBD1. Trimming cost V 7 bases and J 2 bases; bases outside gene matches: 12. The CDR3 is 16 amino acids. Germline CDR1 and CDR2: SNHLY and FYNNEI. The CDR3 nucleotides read TGTGCCAGCATTCGGGTCGCGGGACAGGCCAACTATGGCTACACCTTC. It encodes CASIRVAGQANYGYTF.

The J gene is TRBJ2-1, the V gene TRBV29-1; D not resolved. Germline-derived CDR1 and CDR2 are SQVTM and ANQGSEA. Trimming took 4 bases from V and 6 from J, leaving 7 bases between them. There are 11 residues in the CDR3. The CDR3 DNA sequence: TGCAGCGTTGTCTACCCCAATGAGCAGTTCTTC. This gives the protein CSVVYPNEQFF.

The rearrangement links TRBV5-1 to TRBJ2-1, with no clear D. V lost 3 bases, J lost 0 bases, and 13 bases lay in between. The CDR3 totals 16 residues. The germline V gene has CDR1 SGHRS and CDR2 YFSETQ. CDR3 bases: TGCGCCAGCAGCTCGCGATGGGCCGGCTCCTACAATGAGCAGTTCTTC. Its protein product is CASSSRWAGSYNEQFF.

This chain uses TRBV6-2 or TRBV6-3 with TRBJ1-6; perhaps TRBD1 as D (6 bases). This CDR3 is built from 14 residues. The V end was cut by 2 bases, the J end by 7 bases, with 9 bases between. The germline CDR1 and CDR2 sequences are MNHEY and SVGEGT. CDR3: CASSYVQGNSPLHF. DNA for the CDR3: TGTGCCAGCAGTTACGTGCAGGGGAATTCACCCCTCCACTTT.

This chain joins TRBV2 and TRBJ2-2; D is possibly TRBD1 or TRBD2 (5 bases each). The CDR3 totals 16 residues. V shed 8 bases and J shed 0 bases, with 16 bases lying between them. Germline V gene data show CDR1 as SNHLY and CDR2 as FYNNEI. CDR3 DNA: TGTGCCAGCGCTATACACGGGACGGCGAACACCGGGGAGCTGTTTTTT. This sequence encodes CASAIHGTANTGELFF.

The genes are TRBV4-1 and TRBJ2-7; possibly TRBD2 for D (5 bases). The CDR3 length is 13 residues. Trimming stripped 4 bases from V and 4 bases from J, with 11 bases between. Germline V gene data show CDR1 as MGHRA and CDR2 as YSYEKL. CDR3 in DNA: TGCGCCAGCAGCCCGAGTGTAGCGTACGAGCAGTACTTC. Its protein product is CASSPSVAYEQYF.

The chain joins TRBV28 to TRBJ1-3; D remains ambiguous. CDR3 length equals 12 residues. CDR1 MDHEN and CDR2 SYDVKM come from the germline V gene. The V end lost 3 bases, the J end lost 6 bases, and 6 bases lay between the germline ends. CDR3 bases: TGTGCCAGCAGTTTCGGGTTAAACACCATATATTTT. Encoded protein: CASSFGLNTIYF.

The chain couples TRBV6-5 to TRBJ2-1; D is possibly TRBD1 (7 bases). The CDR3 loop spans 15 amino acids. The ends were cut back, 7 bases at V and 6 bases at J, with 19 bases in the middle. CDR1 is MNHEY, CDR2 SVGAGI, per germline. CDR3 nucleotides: TGTGCCAGCACCGGGGGCCAGGGGGTCATCAATGAGCAGTTCTTC. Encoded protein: CASTGGQGVINEQFF.

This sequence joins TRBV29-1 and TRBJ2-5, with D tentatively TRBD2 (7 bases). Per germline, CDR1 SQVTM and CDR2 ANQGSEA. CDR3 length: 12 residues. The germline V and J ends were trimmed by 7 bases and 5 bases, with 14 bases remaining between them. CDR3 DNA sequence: TGCAGCGCCGGGGGGCTAGGGGAGACCCAGTACTTC. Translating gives CSAGGLGETQYF.

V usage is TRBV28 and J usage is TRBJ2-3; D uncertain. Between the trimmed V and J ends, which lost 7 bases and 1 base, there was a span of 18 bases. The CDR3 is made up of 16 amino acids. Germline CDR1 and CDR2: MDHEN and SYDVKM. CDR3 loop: CASTFQSGSRTDTQYF. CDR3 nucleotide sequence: TGTGCCAGCACTTTCCAAAGTGGTTCCCGCACAGATACGCAGTATTTT.

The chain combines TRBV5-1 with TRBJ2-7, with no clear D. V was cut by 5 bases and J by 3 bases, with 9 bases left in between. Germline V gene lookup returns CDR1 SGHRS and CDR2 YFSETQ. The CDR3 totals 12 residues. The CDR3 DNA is TGCGCCAGCAGGTCGGAGCGCTACGAGCAGTACTTC. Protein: CASRSERYEQYF.

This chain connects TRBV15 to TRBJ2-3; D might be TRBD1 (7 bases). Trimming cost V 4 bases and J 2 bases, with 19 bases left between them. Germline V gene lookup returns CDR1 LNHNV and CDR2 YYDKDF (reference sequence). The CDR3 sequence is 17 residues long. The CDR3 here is CATSNRQGRGDTDTQYF. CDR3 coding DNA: TGTGCCACCAGCAACCGACAGGGAAGGGGGGACACAGATACGCAGTATTTT.

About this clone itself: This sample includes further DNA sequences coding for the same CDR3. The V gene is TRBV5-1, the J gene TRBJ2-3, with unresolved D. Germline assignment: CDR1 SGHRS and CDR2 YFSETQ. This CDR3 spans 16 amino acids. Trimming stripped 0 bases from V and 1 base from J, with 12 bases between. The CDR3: CASSLEWGGGTDTQYF. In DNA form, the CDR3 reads TGCGCCAGCAGCTTGGAGTGGGGTGGCGGCACAGATACGCAGTATTTT.

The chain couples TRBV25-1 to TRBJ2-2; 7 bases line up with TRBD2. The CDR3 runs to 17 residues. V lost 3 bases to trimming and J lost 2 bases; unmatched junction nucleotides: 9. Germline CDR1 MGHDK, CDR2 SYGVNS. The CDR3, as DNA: TGTGCCAGCAGTGATCGAGGAGGCGGGGGTAACACCGGGGAGCTGTTTTTT. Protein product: CASSDRGGGGNTGELFF.

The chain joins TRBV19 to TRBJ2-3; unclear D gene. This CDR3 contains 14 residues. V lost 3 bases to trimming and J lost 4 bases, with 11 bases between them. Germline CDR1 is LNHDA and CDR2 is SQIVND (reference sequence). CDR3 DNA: TGTGCCAGTAGTATTAATCGGTTGCCAGATACGCAGTATTTT. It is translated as CASSINRLPDTQYF.

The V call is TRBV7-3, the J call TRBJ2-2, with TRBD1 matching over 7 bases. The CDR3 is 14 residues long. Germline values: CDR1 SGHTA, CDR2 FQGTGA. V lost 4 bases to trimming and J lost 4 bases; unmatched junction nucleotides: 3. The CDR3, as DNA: TGTGCCAGCAGCTCGACAGGGCGCACCGGGGAGCTGTTTTTT. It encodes CASSSTGRTGELFF.

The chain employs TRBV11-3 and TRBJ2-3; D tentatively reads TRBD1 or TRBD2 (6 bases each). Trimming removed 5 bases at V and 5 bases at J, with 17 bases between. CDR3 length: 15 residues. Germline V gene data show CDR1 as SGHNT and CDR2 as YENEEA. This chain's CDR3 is CASSGGLGEVDTQYF. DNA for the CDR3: TGTGCCAGCAGCGGGGGCCTCGGGGAGGTAGATACGCAGTATTTT. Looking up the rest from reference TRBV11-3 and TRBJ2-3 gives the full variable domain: EAGVVQSPRYKIIEKKQPVAFWCNPISGHNTLYWYLQNLGQGPELLIRYENEEAVDDSQLPKDRFSAERLKGVDSTLKIQPAELGDSAVYLCASSGGLGEVDTQYFGPGTRLTVL.

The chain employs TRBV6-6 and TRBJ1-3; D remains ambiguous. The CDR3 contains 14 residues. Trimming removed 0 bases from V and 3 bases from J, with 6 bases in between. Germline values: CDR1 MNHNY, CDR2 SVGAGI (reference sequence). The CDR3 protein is CASSYSGSGNTIYF. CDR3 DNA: TGTGCCAGCAGTTACTCCGGGAGTGGAAACACCATATATTTT.

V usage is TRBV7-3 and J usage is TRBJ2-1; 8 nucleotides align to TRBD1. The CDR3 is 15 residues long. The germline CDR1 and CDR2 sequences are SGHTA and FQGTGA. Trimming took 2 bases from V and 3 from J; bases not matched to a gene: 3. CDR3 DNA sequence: TGTGCCAGCAGCTTAGACAGGGGTATCTACAATGAGCAGTTCTTC. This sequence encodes CASSLDRGIYNEQFF.

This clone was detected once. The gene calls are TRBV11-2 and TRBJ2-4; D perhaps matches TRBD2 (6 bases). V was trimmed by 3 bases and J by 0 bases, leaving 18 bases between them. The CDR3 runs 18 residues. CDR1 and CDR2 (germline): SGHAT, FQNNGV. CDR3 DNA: TGTGCCAGCAGCTTTCGTAGTCAGGGACTTGTAGCCAAAAACATTCAGTACTTC. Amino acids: CASSFRSQGLVAKNIQYF.

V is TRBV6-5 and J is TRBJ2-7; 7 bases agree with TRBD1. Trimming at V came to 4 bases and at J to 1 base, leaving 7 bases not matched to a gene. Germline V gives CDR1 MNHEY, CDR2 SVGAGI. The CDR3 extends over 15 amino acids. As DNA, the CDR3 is TGTGCCAGCAGTTTCTCGACAGGGCCATCCTACGAGCAGTACTTC. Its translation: CASSFSTGPSYEQYF.

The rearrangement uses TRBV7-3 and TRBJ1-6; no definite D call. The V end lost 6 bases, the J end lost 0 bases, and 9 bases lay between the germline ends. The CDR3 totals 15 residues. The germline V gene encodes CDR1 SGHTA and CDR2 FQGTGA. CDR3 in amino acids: CASSESLSYNSPLHF. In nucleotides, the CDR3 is TGTGCCAGCAGTGAGTCACTCTCCTATAATTCACCCCTCCACTTT.

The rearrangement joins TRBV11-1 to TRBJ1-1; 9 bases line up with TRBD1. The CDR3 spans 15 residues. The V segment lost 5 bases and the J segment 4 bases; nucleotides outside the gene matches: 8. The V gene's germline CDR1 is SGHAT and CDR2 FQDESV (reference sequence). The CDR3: CASSPGTGRRTEAFF. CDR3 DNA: TGTGCCAGCAGCCCAGGGACAGGGAGGCGCACTGAAGCTTTCTTT.

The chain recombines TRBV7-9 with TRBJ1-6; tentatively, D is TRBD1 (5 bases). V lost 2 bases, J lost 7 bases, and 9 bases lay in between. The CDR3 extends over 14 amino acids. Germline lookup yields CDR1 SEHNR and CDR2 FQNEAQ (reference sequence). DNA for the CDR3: TGTGCCAGCAGCTTAATACAGGCCAATTCACCCCTCCACTTT. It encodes CASSLIQANSPLHF.

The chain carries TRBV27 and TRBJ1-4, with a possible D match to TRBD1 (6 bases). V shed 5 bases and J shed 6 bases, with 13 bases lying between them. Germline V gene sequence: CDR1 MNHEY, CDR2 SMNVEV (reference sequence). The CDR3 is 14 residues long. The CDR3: CASSPGQLYEKLFF. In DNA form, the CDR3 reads TGTGCCAGCAGTCCGGGACAACTTTATGAAAAACTGTTTTTT. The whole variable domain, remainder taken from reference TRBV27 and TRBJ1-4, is EAQVTQNPRYLITVTGKKLTVTCSQNMNHEYMSWYRQDPGLGLRQIYYSMNVEVTDKGDVPEGYKVSRKEKRNFPLILESPSPNQTSLYFCASSPGQLYEKLFFGSGTQLSVL.